These 14 T cell receptor beta chains were sequenced from one sample in a study of memory CD4+ T cells and cytomegalovirus serostatus. Single viable CD3+CD4+CD8-CD45RO+ cells were sorted as the memory CD4+ T cells. TCRdb keeps only in-frame clones here, not all; method: immunoSEQ multiplex PCR. The table includes about 64,000 clones, 77% detected once. Sequencing used memory CD4+ T cells from blood. These receptor sequences come from an adult in good health and CMV-seronegative.

V usage is TRBV15 and J usage is TRBJ1-5; no reliable D call. The CDR3 covers 15 residues. V lost 6 bases to trimming and J lost 4 bases, with 16 bases between them. The germline gives CDR1 LNHNV, CDR2 YYDKDF (reference sequence). The CDR3 nucleotides read TGTGCCACCAGATATGGAGATAATTATAATCAGCCCCAGCATTTT. Translating gives CATRYGDNYNQPQHF. Supplemented by reference TRBV15 and TRBJ1-5, the full variable domain reads DAMVIQNPRYQVTQFGKPVTLSCSQTLNHNVMYWYQQKSSQAPKLLFHYYDKDFNNEADTPDNFQSRRPNTSFCFLDIRSPGLGDTAMYLCATRYGDNYNQPQHFGDGTRLSIL.

This clone was observed a few times. The chain joins TRBV18 to TRBJ2-7; TRBD2 matches 9 bases. The trim removed 0 bases at V and 6 bases at J, leaving 9 bases unmatched. This CDR3 has 16 amino acids. Germline values: CDR1 KGHSH, CDR2 LQKENI. Here the CDR3 DNA reads TGTGCCAGCTCACCACCTGCGGGAGGGTTGATGGGCGAGCAGTACTTC. Amino acids: CASSPPAGGLMGEQYF.

The genes are TRBV28 and TRBJ1-5, with D possibly matching TRBD1 (5 bases). Germline loops: CDR1 MDHEN, CDR2 SYDVKM. Trimming removed 6 bases from V and 3 bases from J, with 15 bases in between. The CDR3 runs to 15 residues. This chain's CDR3 is CASRAPDSYNQPQHF. DNA of the CDR3: TGTGCCAGCAGGGCCCCCGACAGTTACAATCAGCCCCAGCATTTT.

This clone came up once. The chain uses TRBV4-3 and TRBJ2-1; weak D call: TRBD1 (5 bases). Germline loops: CDR1 LGHNA, CDR2 YSLEER. V was cut by 0 bases and J by 2 bases, with 11 bases left in between. The CDR3 is 16 residues long. CDR3 residues: CASSQDRGRAYNEQFF. CDR3 nucleotides: TGCGCCAGCAGCCAAGATAGGGGCAGGGCCTACAATGAGCAGTTCTTC.

The chain is built from TRBV7-9 and TRBJ1-1; 8 bases align to TRBD1. The germline CDR1 and CDR2 sequences are SEHNR and FQNEAQ (reference sequence). V trimming: 3 bases; J trimming: 2 bases; junction bases outside the gene matches: 5. The CDR3 runs 15 residues. Here the CDR3 reads CASSFSGGRNTEAFF. CDR3 nucleotide sequence: TGTGCCAGCAGCTTCTCAGGGGGCCGAAACACTGAAGCTTTCTTT.

As DNA, the CDR3 is TGTGCCAGCAGCTTAAAGGGACAGGGGGCAATGAGTCACGAGCAGTACTTC. Translation: CASSLKGQGAMSHEQYF. The chain recombines TRBV7-2 with TRBJ2-7; TRBD1 matches at 12 bases. This CDR3 has 17 amino acids. CDR1 is SGHTA, CDR2 FQGNSA, per germline. Losses at the gene ends were 2 bases for V and 5 bases for J; bases not matched to a gene: 10.

The chain links TRBV7-9 to TRBJ1-2; a possible D gene is TRBD1 (6 bases). Germline V lookup: CDR1 SEHNR, CDR2 FQNEAQ (reference sequence). Trimming removed 5 bases from V and 0 bases from J, with 10 bases in between. CDR3 length equals 14 residues. CDR3 nucleotide sequence: TGTGCCAGCAGCCCGACAGGTGCTAACTATGGCTACACCTTC. It is translated as CASSPTGANYGYTF.

A single count supports this clone. This rearrangement joins TRBV9 to TRBJ1-4, with 9 nucleotides matching TRBD1. The germline CDR1 and CDR2 sequences are SGDLS and YYNGEE. Unmatched junction bases numbered 12, after V lost 1 base and J lost 8 bases. The CDR3 loop spans 17 amino acids. The CDR3 nucleotides read TGTGCCAGCAGCGTAATGGGACAGGGTCGGGGACGGGAAAAACTGTTTTTT. As protein: CASSVMGQGRGREKLFF.

The chain carries TRBV5-1 and TRBJ2-2, with D unresolved. Germline CDR1 and CDR2: SGHRS and YFSETQ. V was trimmed by 6 bases and J by 6 bases, leaving 12 bases between them. The CDR3 has 13 residues. Here the CDR3 DNA reads TGCGCCAGCAACGACCCTGGGTCCGGGGAGCTGTTTTTT. Translation: CASNDPGSGELFF.

The CDR3 spells CASSLREGSQAYYNEQFF. In nucleotides, the CDR3 is TGTGCCAGCTCACTCCGGGAGGGTTCCCAGGCATACTACAATGAGCAGTTCTTC. The chain carries TRBV18 and TRBJ2-1, with TRBD2 identical over 8 bases. With V trimmed by 4 bases and J by 3 bases, 14 bases remained unmatched. The CDR3 is 18 amino acids. Germline CDR1 is KGHSH and CDR2 is LQKENI.

This clone was recorded a few times. The chain couples TRBV5-4 to TRBJ1-5; D not certain. The CDR3 contains 14 residues. Per germline, CDR1 SGHNT and CDR2 YYREEE (reference sequence). The V gene lost 4 bases and the J gene lost 0 bases, with 8 bases spanning the gap. In nucleotides, the CDR3 is TGTGCCAGCAGCGCGTGGGGTAGCAATCAGCCCCAGCATTTT. It specifies CASSAWGSNQPQHF.

This clone is a singleton in its sample. CDR3 in DNA: TGTGCCAGCAGCTTAGTATCGGAAAAACTGTTTTTT. Its protein product is CASSLVSEKLFF. The rearrangement links TRBV7-2 to TRBJ1-4, with unresolved D. The CDR3 runs to 12 residues. Germline values: CDR1 SGHTA, CDR2 FQGNSA. Deletions cut 1 base from V and 8 bases from J, with 5 bases between.

Written as DNA, the CDR3 is TGTGCCAGCAGTTGGAGGGCCAACACTGAAGCTTTCTTT. Its protein product is CASSWRANTEAFF. The chain couples TRBV7-3 to TRBJ1-1; D not resolved. V lost 6 bases and J 2 bases, leaving 10 bases between the germline ends. The CDR3 has 13 residues. The germline CDR1 and CDR2 sequences are SGHTA and FQGTGA. The full variable domain, completed using reference TRBV7-3 and TRBJ1-1, is GAGVSQTPSNKVTEKGKYVELRCDPISGHTALYWYRQSLGQGPEFLIYFQGTGAADDSGLPNDRFFAVRPEGSVSTLKIQRTERGDSAVYLCASSWRANTEAFFGQGTRLTVV.

This clone has more than one count but fewer than ten. The chain recombines TRBV7-2 with TRBJ1-2; 8 positions match TRBD1. Trimming cost V 5 bases and J 8 bases; bases outside gene matches: 7. The CDR3 is made up of 13 amino acids. Looked up from germline, CDR1 is SGHTA and CDR2 is FQGNSA. CDR3 in amino acids: CASSTGQGQGYTF. CDR3 nucleotide sequence: TGTGCCAGCAGCACAGGACAGGGCCAAGGCTACACCTTC.